At least ten counts were recorded for the clone carrying this TCR beta chain. Antigen: not known. By quantitative 5'-RACE with molecular barcodes, the TCR beta libraries were made. MiXCR was run by TCRdb on the 5' RACE reads, yielding one entry per CDR3 protein. The sample yields more than 500,000 distinct CDR3 sequences, about 5.4% seen once. Germline CDR1 SGHTA, CDR2 FQGNSA. V lost 4 bases and J lost 3, with 13 bases in between. The CDR3 length is 15 residues. This sample stems from a study of CD8 T cells in ankylosing spondylitis. Broader study findings: Clones linked with disease were CD8+ and fairly uncommon in the peripheral blood. There was a TCR beta motif, made of eight highly homologous variants, that appeared characteristic of ankylosing spondylitis blood.

The V gene is TRBV7-2, the J gene TRBJ1-5; D is perhaps TRBD1 (6 bases). Sequenced material: blood, either unsorted or a sorted T cell fraction (not recorded which). The clonotype comes from a male donor with ankylosing spondylitis. The CDR3: CASSYRRGLNQPQHF. CDR3 nucleotides: TGTGCCAGCAGCTACCGCAGGGGCCTCAATCAGCCCCAGCATTTT.